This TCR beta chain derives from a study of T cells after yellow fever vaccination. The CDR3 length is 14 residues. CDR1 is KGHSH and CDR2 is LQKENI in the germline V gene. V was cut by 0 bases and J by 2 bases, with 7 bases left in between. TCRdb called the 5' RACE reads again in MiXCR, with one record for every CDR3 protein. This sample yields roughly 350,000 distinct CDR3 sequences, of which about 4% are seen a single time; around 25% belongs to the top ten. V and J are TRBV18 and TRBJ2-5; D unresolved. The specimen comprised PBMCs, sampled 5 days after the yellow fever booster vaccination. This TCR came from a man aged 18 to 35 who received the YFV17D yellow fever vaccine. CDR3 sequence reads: CASSPPAGQETQYF. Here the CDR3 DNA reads TGTGCCAGCTCACCACCGGCAGGACAAGAGACCCAGTACTTC.